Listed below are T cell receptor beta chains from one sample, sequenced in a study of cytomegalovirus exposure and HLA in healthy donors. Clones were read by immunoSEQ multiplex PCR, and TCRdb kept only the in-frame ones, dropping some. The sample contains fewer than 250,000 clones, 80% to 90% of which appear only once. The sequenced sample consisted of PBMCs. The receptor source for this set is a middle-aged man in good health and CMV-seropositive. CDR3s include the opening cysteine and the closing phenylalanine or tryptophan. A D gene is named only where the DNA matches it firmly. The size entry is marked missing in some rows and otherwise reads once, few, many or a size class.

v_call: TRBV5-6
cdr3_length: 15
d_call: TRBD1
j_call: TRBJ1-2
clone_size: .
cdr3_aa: CASSLTGQGRDGYTF
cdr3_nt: TGTGCCAGCAGCTTAACGGGACAGGGGAGGGATGGCTACACCTTC

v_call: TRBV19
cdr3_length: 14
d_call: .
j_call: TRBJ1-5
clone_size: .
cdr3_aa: CASSTRVVNQPQHF
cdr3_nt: TGTGCCAGTAGTACCCGGGTCGTCAATCAGCCCCAGCATTTT

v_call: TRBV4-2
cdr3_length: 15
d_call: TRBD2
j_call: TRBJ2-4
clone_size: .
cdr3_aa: CASSDGPGGKNIQYF
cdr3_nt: TGTGCCAGCAGCGACGGACCGGGAGGCAAAAACATTCAGTACTTC

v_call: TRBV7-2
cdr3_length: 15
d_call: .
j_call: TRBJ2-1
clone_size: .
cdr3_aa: CASSLDGSEYDEQFF
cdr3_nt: TGTGCCAGCAGCTTAGATGGTAGTGAGTACGATGAGCAGTTCTTC

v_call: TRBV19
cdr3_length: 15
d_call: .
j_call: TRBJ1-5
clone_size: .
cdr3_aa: CASRAAGRRNQPQHF
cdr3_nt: TGTGCCAGTAGGGCGGCAGGGAGGCGCAATCAGCCCCAGCATTTT

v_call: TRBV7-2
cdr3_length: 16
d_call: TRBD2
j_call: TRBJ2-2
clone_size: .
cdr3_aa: CASSGPGLVTTGELFF
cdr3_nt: TGTGCCAGCAGCGGACCGGGACTAGTTACGACCGGGGAGCTGTTTTTT

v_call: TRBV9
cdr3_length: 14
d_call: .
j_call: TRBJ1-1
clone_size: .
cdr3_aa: CASSVAGRDTEAFF
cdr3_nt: TGTGCCAGCAGCGTAGCGGGCAGGGACACTGAAGCTTTCTTT

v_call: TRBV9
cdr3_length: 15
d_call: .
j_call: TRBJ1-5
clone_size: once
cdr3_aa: CASSGGQYSNQPQHF
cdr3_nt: TGTGCCAGCAGCGGCGGACAGTATAGCAATCAGCCCCAGCATTTT

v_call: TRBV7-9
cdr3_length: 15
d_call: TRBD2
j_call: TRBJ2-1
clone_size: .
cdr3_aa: CSSSPGLAGDDEQFF
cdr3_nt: TGTTCCAGCAGCCCGGGACTAGCGGGAGATGATGAGCAGTTCTTC

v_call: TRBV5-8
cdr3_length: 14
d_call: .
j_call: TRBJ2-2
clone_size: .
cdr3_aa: CASITSSNTGELFF
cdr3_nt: TGTGCCAGCATCACTTCATCGAACACCGGGGAGCTGTTTTTT

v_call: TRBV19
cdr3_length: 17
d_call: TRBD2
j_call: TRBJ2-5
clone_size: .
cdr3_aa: CASSLRLAGKYQETQYF
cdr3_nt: TGTGCCAGTAGTCTCCGACTAGCGGGGAAGTACCAAGAGACCCAGTACTTC

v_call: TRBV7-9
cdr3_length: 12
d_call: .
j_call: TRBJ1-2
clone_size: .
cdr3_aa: CSSSSREGGYTF
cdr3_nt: TGTTCCAGCAGCAGCAGGGAGGGCGGCTACACCTTC

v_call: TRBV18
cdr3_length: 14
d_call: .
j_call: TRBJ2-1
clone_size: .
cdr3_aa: CASSPHQGGNEQFF
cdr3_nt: TGTGCCAGCTCACCGCATCAGGGCGGCAATGAGCAGTTCTTC

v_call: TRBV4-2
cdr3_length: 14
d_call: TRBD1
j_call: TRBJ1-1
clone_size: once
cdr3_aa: CASSQSTGKREAFF
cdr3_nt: TGTGCCAGCAGCCAATCGACAGGGAAAAGGGAAGCTTTCTTT

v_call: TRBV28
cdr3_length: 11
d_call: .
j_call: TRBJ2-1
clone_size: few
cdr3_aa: CALQGVNEQFF
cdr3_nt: TGTGCCCTCCAGGGTGTCAATGAGCAGTTCTTC

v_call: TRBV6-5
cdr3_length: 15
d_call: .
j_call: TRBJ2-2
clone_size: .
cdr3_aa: CASSPSRANTGELFF
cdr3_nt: TGTGCCAGCAGTCCCTCGCGGGCGAACACCGGGGAGCTGTTTTTT

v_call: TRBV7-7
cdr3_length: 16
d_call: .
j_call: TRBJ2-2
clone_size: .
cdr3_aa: CASSSSAGLDTGELFF
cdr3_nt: TGTGCCAGCAGCTCCTCCGCGGGACTGGACACCGGGGAGCTGTTTTTT

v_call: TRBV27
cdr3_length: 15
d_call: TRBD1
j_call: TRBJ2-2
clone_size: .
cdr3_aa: CASSLIRGFTGELFF
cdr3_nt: TGTGCCAGCAGTTTAATCAGGGGGTTCACCGGGGAGCTGTTTTTT

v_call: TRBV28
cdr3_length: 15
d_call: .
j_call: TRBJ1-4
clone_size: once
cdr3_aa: CASSPDPGQRAKLFF
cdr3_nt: TGTGCCAGCAGTCCGGATCCGGGTCAGCGGGCAAAACTGTTTTTT

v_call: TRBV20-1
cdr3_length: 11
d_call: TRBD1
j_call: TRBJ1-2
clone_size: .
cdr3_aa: CSGTGEYGYTF
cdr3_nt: TGCAGTGGTACAGGGGAGTATGGCTACACCTTC

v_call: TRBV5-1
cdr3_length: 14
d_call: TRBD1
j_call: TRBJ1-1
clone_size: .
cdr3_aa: CASSRGQPNTEAFF
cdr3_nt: TGCGCCAGCAGCCGGGGACAGCCGAACACTGAAGCCTTCTTT

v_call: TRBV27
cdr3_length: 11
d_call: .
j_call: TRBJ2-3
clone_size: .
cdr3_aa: CASSFDKTQYF
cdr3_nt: TGTGCCAGCAGTTTTGACAAGACGCAGTATTTT

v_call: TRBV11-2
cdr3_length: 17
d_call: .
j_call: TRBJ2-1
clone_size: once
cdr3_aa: CASSLGPGGSSYNEQFF
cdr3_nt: TGTGCCAGCAGCTTAGGCCCTGGGGGGTCCTCCTACAATGAGCAGTTCTTC

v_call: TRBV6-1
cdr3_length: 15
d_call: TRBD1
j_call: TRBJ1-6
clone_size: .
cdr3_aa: CASRENEGAWSPLHF
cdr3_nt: TGTGCCAGCAGGGAGAATGAGGGGGCTTGGTCACCCCTCCACTTT

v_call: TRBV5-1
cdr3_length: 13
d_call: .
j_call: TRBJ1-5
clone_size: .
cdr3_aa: CASSLERGQPQHF
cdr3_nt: TGCGCCAGCAGCTTGGAAAGGGGACAGCCCCAGCATTTT

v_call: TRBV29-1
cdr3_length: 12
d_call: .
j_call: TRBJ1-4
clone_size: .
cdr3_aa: CSVGSGDAKLFF
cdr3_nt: TGCAGCGTTGGGTCGGGGGACGCAAAACTGTTTTTT

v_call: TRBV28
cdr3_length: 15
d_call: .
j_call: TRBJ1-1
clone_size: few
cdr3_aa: CASSLGSEGGTEAFF
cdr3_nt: TGTGCCAGCAGTTTGGGCAGCGAAGGGGGCACTGAAGCTTTCTTT

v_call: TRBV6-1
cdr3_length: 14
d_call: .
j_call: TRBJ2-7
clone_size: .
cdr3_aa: CASSDAGLTYEQYF
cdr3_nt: TGTGCCAGCAGTGACGCAGGGTTGACCTACGAGCAGTACTTC

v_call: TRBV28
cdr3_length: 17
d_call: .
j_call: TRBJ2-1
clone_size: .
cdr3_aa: CASSFPHGGRGYNEQFF
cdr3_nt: TGTGCCAGCAGTTTCCCCCACGGAGGTCGGGGATACAATGAGCAGTTCTTC

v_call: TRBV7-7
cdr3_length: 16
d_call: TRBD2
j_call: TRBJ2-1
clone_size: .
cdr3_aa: CASSPEASGRGREQFF
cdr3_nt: TGTGCTAGCAGCCCCGAGGCTAGCGGGAGAGGACGAGAGCAGTTCTTC

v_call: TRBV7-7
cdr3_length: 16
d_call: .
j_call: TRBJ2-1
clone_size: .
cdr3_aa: CASSSGGDNRYNEQFF
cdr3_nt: TGTGCCAGCAGTTCCGGTGGGGACAACCGGTACAATGAGCAGTTCTTC

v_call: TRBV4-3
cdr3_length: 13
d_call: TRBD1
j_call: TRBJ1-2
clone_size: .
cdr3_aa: CASSQTQGYGYTF
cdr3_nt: TGCGCCAGCAGCCAAACACAGGGGTATGGCTACACCTTC

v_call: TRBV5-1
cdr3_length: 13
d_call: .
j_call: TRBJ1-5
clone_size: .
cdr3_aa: CASSRGLNQPQHF
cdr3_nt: TGCGCCAGCAGCCGAGGCCTTAATCAGCCCCAGCATTTT

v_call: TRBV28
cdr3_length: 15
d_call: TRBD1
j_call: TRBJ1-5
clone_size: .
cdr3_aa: CASTTLQGTNQPQHF
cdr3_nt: TGTGCCAGCACAACCTTACAGGGGACCAATCAGCCCCAGCATTTT

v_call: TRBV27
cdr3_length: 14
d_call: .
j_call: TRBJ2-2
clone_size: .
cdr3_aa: CASRRGRDTGELFF
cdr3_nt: TGTGCCAGCAGGCGGGGGCGAGACACCGGGGAGCTGTTTTTT

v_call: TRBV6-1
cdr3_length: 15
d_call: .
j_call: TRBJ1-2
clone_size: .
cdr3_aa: CASSEGRSINYGYTF
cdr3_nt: TGTGCCAGCAGTGAGGGCAGGTCAATTAACTATGGCTACACCTTC

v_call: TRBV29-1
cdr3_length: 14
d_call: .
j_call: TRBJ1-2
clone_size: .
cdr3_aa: CSARGDTFNYGYTF
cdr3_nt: TGCAGCGCACGAGGGGACACCTTTAACTATGGCTACACCTTC

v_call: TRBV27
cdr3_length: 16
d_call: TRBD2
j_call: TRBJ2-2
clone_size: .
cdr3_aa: CASSLWREGLGGELFF
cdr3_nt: TGTGCCAGCAGTTTATGGCGGGAGGGCCTTGGCGGGGAGCTGTTTTTT